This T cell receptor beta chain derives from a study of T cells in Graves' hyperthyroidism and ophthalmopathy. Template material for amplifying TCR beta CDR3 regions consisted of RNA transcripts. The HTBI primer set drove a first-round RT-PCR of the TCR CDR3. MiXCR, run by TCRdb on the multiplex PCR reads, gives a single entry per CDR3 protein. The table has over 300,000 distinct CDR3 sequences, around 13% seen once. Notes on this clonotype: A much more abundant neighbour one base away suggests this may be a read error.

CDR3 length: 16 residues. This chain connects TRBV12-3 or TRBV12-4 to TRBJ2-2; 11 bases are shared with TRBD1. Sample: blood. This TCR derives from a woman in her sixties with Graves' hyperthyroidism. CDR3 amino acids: CASSSPGTGGSGELSF. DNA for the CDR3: TGTGCCAGCAGTTCCCCCGGGACAGGGGGATCCGGGGAGCTGTCTTTT.